Listed here are 18 T cell receptor beta chains from one sample, sequenced in a study of T-cell reconstitution after alpha-beta-depleted transplantation in children. Using unique molecular identifiers, the investigators prepared the TCRbeta library. TCRdb recomputed calls from the PCR reads with MiXCR, one row per CDR3 protein. The table includes 500,000 or so distinct CDR3 sequences, approximately 32% detected once. Sequencing was performed on PBMCs from the stem cell graft donor, taken from the stem cell graft. Receptor source: a human donor who donated a stem cell graft to a child with aplastic anemia.

Only a few counts were recorded for this clonotype. V is TRBV9 and J is TRBJ1-1; 7 nucleotides line up with TRBD1. This CDR3 is 15 amino acids long. Germline-derived CDR1 and CDR2 are SGDLS and YYNGEE. After removal of 1 base from V and 3 bases from J, the junction contained 6 bases not matched to a gene. This chain's CDR3 is CASSVFRQGHTEAFF. The CDR3 DNA is TGTGCCAGCAGCGTATTCCGACAGGGACACACTGAAGCTTTCTTT.

The genes are TRBV6-1 and TRBJ1-1, with 11 bases fitting TRBD1. Trimming removed 8 bases from V and 3 bases from J; junction bases left unmatched: 5. From germline, CDR1 is MNHNS and CDR2 SASEGT. The CDR3 runs to 14 residues. Written as DNA, the CDR3 is TGTGCCAGCCCTGGGGACAGGGGGTACACTGAAGCTTTCTTT. Protein: CASPGDRGYTEAFF.

A few counts support this clonotype. The chain employs TRBV20-1 and TRBJ2-7, with TRBD1 matching over 7 bases. V gave up 6 bases and J gave up 5 bases; unmatched junction bases: 7. CDR3 length equals 12 residues. Per germline, CDR1 DFQATT and CDR2 SNEGSKA (reference sequence). DNA of the CDR3: TGCAGTGCGAGAAACGACAGGGACGAGCAGTACGTC. It encodes CSARNDRDEQYV.

The V call is TRBV19, the J call TRBJ2-3; perhaps TRBD1 as D (6 bases). There are 17 residues in the CDR3. V was clipped by 8 bases and J by 0 bases, with 21 bases between them. The germline gives CDR1 LNHDA, CDR2 SQIVND (reference sequence). The CDR3 DNA reads TGTGCCAGTGGACGATCTTGGGGCAGGGGTAGCACAGATACGCAGTATTTT. Amino acid sequence: CASGRSWGRGSTDTQYF.

The chain combines TRBV12-3 or TRBV12-4 with TRBJ2-7, with 11 nucleotides matching TRBD2. This CDR3 has 14 amino acids. CDR3 region: CASSVAPLAGDLRV. DNA for the CDR3: TGTGCCAGCAGTGTCGCACCACTAGCGGGAGATCTCCGCGTC.

The V call is TRBV28, the J call TRBJ1-6; TRBD1 agrees at 8 bases. The trim removed 5 bases at V and 2 bases at J, leaving 5 bases unmatched. The CDR3 spans 16 residues. The germline V gene has CDR1 MDHEN and CDR2 SYDVKM. The CDR3 region is CASSKRTGTYNSPLHF. Written as DNA, the CDR3 is TGTGCCAGCAGTAAACGGACAGGGACCTATAATTCACCCCTCCACTTT.

The table lists this clonotype with a few counts. The chain joins TRBV20-1 to TRBJ2-1; 11 bases are shared with TRBD2. The CDR3 has 15 amino acids. After removal of 3 bases from V and 5 bases from J, the junction contained 6 bases not matched to a gene. The V gene's germline CDR1 is DFQATT and CDR2 SNEGSKA (reference sequence). As DNA, the CDR3 is TGCAGTGCTAGGTTAGCGGGAGGGACTGACAATGAGCAGTTCTTC. It specifies CSARLAGGTDNEQFF.

The rearrangement uses TRBV12-3 or TRBV12-4 and TRBJ2-3, with 10 bases identical to TRBD1. The CDR3 loop spans 14 amino acids. The V gene end was trimmed by 5 bases and the J gene end by 4 bases; junction bases not matched to a gene: 3. The CDR3 sequence is CASSPGQGPDTQYF. For the CDR3, the DNA is TGTGCCAGCAGTCCGGGACAGGGGCCAGATACGCAGTATTTT.

This clonotype has a handful of counts. The chain carries TRBV11-2 and TRBJ1-1; TRBD1 agrees at 12 bases. The ends lost 5 bases at V and 0 bases at J; junction bases unmatched: 7. CDR1 is SGHAT, CDR2 FQNNGV, per germline. The CDR3 consists of 17 residues. The CDR3: CASSPGTGGKMNTEAFF. CDR3 bases: TGTGCCAGCAGCCCCGGGACAGGGGGCAAGATGAACACTGAAGCTTTCTTT.

This chain links TRBV7-3 with TRBJ2-1; D is ambiguous. CDR1 and CDR2 from the germline V gene are SGHTA and FQGTGA. The CDR3 is made up of 14 amino acids. Trimming removed 4 bases at V and 1 base at J, with 8 bases between. The CDR3 sequence: CASSSDPSYNEQFF. As DNA, the CDR3 is TGTGCCAGCAGCTCGGACCCGTCCTACAATGAGCAGTTCTTC.

This clonotype has ten or more counts. V and J are TRBV4-3 and TRBJ2-7; D is uncertain. The germline V gene encodes CDR1 LGHNA and CDR2 YSLEER. The ends were cut back, 2 bases at V and 3 bases at J, with 14 bases in the middle. This CDR3 spans 15 amino acids. CDR3 nucleotides: TGCGCCAGCAGCCAAAGCCCCTATGCGAGCTACGAGCAGTACTTC. Its protein product is CASSQSPYASYEQYF.

Only a few counts were recorded for this clonotype. This chain joins TRBV6-2 or TRBV6-3 and TRBJ2-4; 9 nucleotides line up with TRBD1. Germline V gene lookup returns CDR1 MNHEY and CDR2 SVGEGT. There are 17 residues in the CDR3. V dropped 1 base and J dropped 5; count of bases not matched to a gene: 9. CDR3 sequence: CASSYFNPDRGENIQYF. The CDR3 DNA reads TGTGCCAGCAGTTACTTCAACCCCGACAGGGGGGAAAACATTCAGTACTTC.

This clonotype was seen only a few times. The chain couples TRBV2 to TRBJ1-5; D is ambiguous. V lost 0 bases and J 3 bases, leaving 9 bases between the germline ends. The CDR3 spans 15 residues. Germline V gives CDR1 SNHLY, CDR2 FYNNEI. The CDR3 region is CASSEAQIHNQPQHF. As DNA, the CDR3 is TGTGCCAGCAGTGAAGCGCAGATTCACAATCAGCCCCAGCATTTT. Drawing the rest from reference TRBV2 and TRBJ1-5, the complete variable domain is EPEVTQTPSHQVTQMGQEVILRCVPISNHLYFYWYRQILGQKVEFLVSFYNNEISEKSEIFDDQFSVERPDGSNFTLKIRSTKLEDSAMYFCASSEAQIHNQPQHFGDGTRLSIL.

The V call is TRBV27, the J call TRBJ2-7; TRBD1 matches at 8 bases. Per germline, CDR1 MNHEY and CDR2 SMNVEV (reference sequence). The CDR3 spans 13 residues. V shed 6 bases, J shed 6 bases, and the junction held 7 bases outside the gene matches. CDR3 sequence reads: CASSRRDRSEQYV. The DNA for the CDR3 is TGTGCCAGCAGCCGCCGGGACAGGAGCGAGCAGTACGTC.

The chain uses TRBV7-2 and TRBJ2-5; the D gene could be TRBD1 or TRBD2 (5 bases each). Per germline, CDR1 SGHTA and CDR2 FQGNSA. The CDR3 covers 13 residues. Trimming pared 7 bases from V and 4 bases from J, leaving 13 bases between. The CDR3 DNA reads as TGTGCCAGCATTCAGGGAGAGTCAGAGACCCAGTACTTC. The encoded protein is CASIQGESETQYF.

This clonotype was counted between two and nine times. The chain couples TRBV5-1 to TRBJ2-1; 8 nucleotides line up with TRBD1. The CDR3 length is 17 residues. Trimming at V came to 0 bases and at J to 1 base, leaving 6 bases not matched to a gene. Germline lookup yields CDR1 SGHRS and CDR2 YFSETQ. The CDR3 is CASSLVYRGWSYNEQFF. The CDR3 bases are TGCGCCAGCAGCTTGGTCTACAGGGGGTGGTCCTACAATGAGCAGTTCTTC. Combining the CDR3 with reference TRBV5-1 and TRBJ2-1 gives the whole variable domain KAGVTQTPRYLIKTRGQQVTLSCSPISGHRSVSWYQQTPGQGLQFLFEYFSETQRNKGNFPGRFSGRQFSNSRSEMNVSTLELGDSALYLCASSLVYRGWSYNEQFFGPGTRLTVL.

The genes are TRBV12-3 or TRBV12-4 and TRBJ2-1; D ambiguous. This CDR3 is built from 13 residues. With 6 bases removed from V and 8 bases from J, the gap between germline ends came to 14 bases. The CDR3 DNA reads TGTGCCAGCAGCACGAACAGTCTATATGAGCAGTTCTTC. Its translation is CASSTNSLYEQFF.

The CDR3, as DNA: TGTGCCAGCAGTTTTTTAGTGGAAGATACGCAGTATTTT. Amino acids: CASSFLVEDTQYF. The chain joins TRBV27 to TRBJ2-3; the D is unclear. V lost 3 bases to trimming and J lost 5 bases, with 9 bases between them. The CDR3 is 13 amino acids. Germline-derived CDR1 and CDR2 are MNHEY and SMNVEV (reference sequence).